This record covers a single T cell receptor (beta chain). No antigen is known for it. This entry comes from a study of T cell responses to AZD1222 COVID-19 vaccine. Study at large: Samples with a second dose at about 4 or about 12 weeks were pooled together.

The CDR3 covers 16 residues. The germline V gene encodes CDR1 LGHDT and CDR2 YNNKEL (reference sequence). With 4 bases removed from V and 2 bases from J, the gap between germline ends came to 18 bases. Points from the study as a whole: There were mostly white British donors and more females than males, and clonal diversity was possibly underestimated. Unmutated variant regions are reportedly targeted by nearly half of spike-specific TCRs. Receipt of two AZD1222 doses was followed by a rise in Spike-specific TCR breadth and depth.

Generated by immunoSEQ multiplex PCR, the TCRdb table keeps only in-frame clones and is missing some. This sample has around 97,000 clones; 75% to 95% occur once, and the top ten carry 45%. The TCR originated in an adult in good health. This specimen was peripheral blood, taken on day 0 of AZD1222 vaccination. This rearrangement joins TRBV3-1 (or the pseudogene TRBV3-2) to TRBJ2-7; D may match TRBD1 or TRBD2 (5 bases each). The CDR3 loop is CASSLRGWGKAYEQYF. In DNA, the CDR3 is TGTGCCAGCAGCCTTAGGGGTTGGGGGAAGGCCTACGAGCAGTACTTC.